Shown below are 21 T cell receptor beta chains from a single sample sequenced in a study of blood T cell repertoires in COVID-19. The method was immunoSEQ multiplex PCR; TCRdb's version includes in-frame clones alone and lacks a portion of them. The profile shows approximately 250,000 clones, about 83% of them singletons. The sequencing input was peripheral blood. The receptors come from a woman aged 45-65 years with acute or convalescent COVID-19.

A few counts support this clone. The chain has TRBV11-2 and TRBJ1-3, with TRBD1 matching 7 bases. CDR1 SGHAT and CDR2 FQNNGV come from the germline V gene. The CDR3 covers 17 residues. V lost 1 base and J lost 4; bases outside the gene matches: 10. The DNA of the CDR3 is TGTGCCAGCAGCTTAGGAATGACAGGGCAATACGGAAACACCATATATTTT. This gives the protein CASSLGMTGQYGNTIYF.

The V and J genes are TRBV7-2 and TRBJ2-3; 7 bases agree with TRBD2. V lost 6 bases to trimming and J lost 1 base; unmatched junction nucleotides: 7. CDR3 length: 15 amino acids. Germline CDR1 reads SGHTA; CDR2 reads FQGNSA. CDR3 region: CASRQPAGGTDTQYF. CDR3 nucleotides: TGTGCCAGCAGACAACCGGCGGGGGGCACAGATACGCAGTATTTT. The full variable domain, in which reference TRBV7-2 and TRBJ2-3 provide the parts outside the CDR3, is GAGVSQSPSNKVTEKGKDVELRCDPISGHTALYWYRQSLGQGLEFLIYFQGNSAPDKSGLPSDRFSAERTGGSVSTLTIQRTQQEDSAVYLCASRQPAGGTDTQYFGPGTRLTVL.

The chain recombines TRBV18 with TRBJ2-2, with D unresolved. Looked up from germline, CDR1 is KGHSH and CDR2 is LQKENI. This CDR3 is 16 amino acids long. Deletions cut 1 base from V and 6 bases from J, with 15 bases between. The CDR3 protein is CASSPQLSVSSGELFF. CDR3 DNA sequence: TGTGCCAGCTCACCACAGTTAAGCGTATCTTCCGGGGAGCTGTTTTTT.

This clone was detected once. The CDR3 coding sequence is TGCGCCAGCAGCGACGAGACAGGGTTTTCCTACGAGCAGTACTTC. It yields the protein CASSDETGFSYEQYF. The chain recombines TRBV5-1 with TRBJ2-7; TRBD1 matches 7 bases. The CDR3 loop spans 15 amino acids. Germline CDR1 reads SGHRS; CDR2 reads YFSETQ. V shed 4 bases, J shed 1 base, and the junction held 8 bases outside the gene matches.

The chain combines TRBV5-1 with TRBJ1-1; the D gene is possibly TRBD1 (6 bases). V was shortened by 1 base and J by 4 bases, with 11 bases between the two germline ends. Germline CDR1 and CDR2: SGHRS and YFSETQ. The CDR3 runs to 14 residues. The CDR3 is CASSLTGSGTEAFF. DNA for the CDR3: TGCGCCAGCAGCTTGACAGGGTCGGGCACTGAAGCTTTCTTT.

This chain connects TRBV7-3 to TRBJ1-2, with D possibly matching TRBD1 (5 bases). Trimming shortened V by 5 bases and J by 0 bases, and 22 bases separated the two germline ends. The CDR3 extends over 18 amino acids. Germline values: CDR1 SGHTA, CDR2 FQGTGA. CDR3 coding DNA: TGTGCCAGCAGCCCCGCGGGGGGAGTTGGCTCTCCTAACTATGGCTACACCTTC. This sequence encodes CASSPAGGVGSPNYGYTF.

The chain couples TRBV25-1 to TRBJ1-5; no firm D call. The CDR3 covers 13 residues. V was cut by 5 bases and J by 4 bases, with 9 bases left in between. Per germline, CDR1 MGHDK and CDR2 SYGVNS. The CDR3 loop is CASSTYGNQPQHF. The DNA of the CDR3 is TGTGCCAGCAGTACTTACGGGAATCAGCCCCAGCATTTT.

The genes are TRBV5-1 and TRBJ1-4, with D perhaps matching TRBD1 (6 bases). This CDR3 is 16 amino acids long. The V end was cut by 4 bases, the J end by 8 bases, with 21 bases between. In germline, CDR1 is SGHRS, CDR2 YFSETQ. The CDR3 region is CASSEGNRDRREKLFF. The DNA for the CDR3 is TGCGCCAGCAGCGAGGGGAACAGGGATCGGAGGGAAAAACTGTTTTTT. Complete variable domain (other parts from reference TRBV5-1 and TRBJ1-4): KAGVTQTPRYLIKTRGQQVTLSCSPISGHRSVSWYQQTPGQGLQFLFEYFSETQRNKGNFPGRFSGRQFSNSRSEMNVSTLELGDSALYLCASSEGNRDRREKLFFGSGTQLSVL.

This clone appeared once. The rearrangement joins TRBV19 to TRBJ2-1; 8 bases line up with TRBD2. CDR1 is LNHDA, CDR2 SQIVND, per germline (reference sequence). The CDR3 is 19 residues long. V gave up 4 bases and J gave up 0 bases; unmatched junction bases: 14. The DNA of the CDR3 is TGTGCCAGTAGTACTAGCCGGGGGGGTCTACCCCCCTCCTACAATGAGCAGTTCTTC. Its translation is CASSTSRGGLPPSYNEQFF.

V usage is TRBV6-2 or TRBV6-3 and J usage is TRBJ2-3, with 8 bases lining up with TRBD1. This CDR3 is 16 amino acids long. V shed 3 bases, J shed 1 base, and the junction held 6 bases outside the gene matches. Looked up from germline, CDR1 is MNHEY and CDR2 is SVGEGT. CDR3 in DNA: TGTGCCAGCAGTTATCTCGGACAGGGTGGCACAGATACGCAGTATTTT. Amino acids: CASSYLGQGGTDTQYF.

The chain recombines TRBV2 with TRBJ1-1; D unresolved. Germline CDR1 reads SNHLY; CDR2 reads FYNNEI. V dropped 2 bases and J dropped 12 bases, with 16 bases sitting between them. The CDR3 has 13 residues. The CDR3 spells CASSETVPGWTFF. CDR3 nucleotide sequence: TGTGCCAGCAGTGAAACCGTTCCCGGGTGGACTTTCTTT. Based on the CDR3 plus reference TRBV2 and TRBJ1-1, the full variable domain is EPEVTQTPSHQVTQMGQEVILRCVPISNHLYFYWYRQILGQKVEFLVSFYNNEISEKSEIFDDQFSVERPDGSNFTLKIRSTKLEDSAMYFCASSETVPGWTFFGQGTRLTVV.

The CDR3 DNA reads as TGTGCCAGCAGCTCGCAACCGAGCTCCTATAATTCACCCCTCCACTTT. Translation gives CASSSQPSSYNSPLHF. The chain employs TRBV7-3 and TRBJ1-6, with D unclear. In germline, CDR1 is SGHTA, CDR2 FQGTGA. Trimming cost V 4 bases and J 0 bases, with 10 bases left between them. The CDR3 is made up of 16 amino acids.

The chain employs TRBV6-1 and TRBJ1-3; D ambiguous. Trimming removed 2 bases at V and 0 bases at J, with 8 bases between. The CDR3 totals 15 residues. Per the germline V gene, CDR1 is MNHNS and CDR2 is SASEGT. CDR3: CASSELRNSGNTIYF. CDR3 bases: TGTGCCAGCAGTGAACTCAGGAACTCTGGAAACACCATATATTTT.

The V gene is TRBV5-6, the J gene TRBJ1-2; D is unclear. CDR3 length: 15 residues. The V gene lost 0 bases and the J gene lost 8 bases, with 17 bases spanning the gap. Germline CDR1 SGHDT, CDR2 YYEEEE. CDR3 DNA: TGTGCCAGCAGCTTGGTTTCCCAGGTTGGTGCCGGCTACACCTTC. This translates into CASSLVSQVGAGYTF.

CDR3 protein: CASSRTPGQEGSPLHF. The DNA for the CDR3 is TGTGCCAGCAGCCGGACGCCCGGACAGGAGGGATCACCCCTCCACTTT. The V gene is TRBV3-1 (or the pseudogene TRBV3-2), the J gene TRBJ1-6, with 7 nucleotides matching TRBD1. V lost 4 bases to trimming and J lost 10 bases; unmatched junction nucleotides: 13. Germline CDR1 and CDR2: LGHDT and YNNKEL (reference sequence). The length of the CDR3 is 16 residues.

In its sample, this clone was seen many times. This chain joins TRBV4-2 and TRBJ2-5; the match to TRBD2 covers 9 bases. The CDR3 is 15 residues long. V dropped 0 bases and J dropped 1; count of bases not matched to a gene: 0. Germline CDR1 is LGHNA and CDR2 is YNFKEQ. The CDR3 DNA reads TGTGCCAGCAGCCAAGAGCGGGGGGGCCAAGAGACCCAGTACTTC. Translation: CASSQERGGQETQYF.

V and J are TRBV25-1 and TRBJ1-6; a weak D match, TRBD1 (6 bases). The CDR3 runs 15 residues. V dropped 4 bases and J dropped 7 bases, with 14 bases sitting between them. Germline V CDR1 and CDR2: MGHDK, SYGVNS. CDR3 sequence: CASSGSWTVNSPLHF. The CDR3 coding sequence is TGTGCCAGCAGTGGTTCCTGGACAGTAAATTCACCCCTCCACTTT.

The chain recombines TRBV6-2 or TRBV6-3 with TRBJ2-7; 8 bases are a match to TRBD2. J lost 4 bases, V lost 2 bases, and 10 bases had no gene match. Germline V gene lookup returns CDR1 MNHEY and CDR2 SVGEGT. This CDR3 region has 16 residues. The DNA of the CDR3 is TGTGCCAGCAGTTACGAGGCGGGGGGACCCAATTACGAGCAGTACTTC. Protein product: CASSYEAGGPNYEQYF.

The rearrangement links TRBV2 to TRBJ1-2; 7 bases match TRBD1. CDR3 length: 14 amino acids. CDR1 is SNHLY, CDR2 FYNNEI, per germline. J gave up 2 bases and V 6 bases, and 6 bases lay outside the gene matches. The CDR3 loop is CASSRTGRNYGYTF. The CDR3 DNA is TGTGCCAGCAGCCGGACAGGCCGGAACTATGGCTACACCTTC.

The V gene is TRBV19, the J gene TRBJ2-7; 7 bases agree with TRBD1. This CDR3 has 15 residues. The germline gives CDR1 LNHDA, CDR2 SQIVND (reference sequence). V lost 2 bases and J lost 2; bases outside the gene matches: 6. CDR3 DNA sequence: TGTGCCAGTAGTATAACAGGGGCCACACCCTACGAGCAGTACTTC. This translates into CASSITGATPYEQYF. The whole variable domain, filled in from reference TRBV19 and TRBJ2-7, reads DGGITQSPKYLFRKEGQNVTLSCEQNLNHDAMYWYRQDPGQGLRLIYYSQIVNDFQKGDIAEGYSVSREKKESFPLTVTSAQKNPTAFYLCASSITGATPYEQYFGPGTRLTVT.

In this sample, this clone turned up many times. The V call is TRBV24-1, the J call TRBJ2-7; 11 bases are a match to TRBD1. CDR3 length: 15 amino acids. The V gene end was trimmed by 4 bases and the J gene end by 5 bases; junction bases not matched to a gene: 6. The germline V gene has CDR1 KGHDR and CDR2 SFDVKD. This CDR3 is CATSDGQGARHEQYF. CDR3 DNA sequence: TGTGCCACCAGTGACGGACAGGGGGCGCGACACGAGCAGTACTTC.